The 18 T cell receptor beta chains below all came from one sample that was sequenced in a study of blood T cell repertoires in COVID-19. TCRdb's table, derived via immunoSEQ multiplex PCR, lists solely in-frame clones and lacks some. The sample has over 200,000 clones, over 80% seen once. The sequenced material came from peripheral blood. These receptor sequences come from a man aged 25 to 40 with COVID-19, enrolled during active disease.

The chain couples TRBV6-1 to TRBJ1-6; 7 nucleotides agree with TRBD1. From germline, CDR1 is MNHNS and CDR2 SASEGT. The CDR3 is 22 residues long. J gave up 0 bases and V 2 bases, and 19 bases lay outside the gene matches. The chain's CDR3 is CASSEIYSGARGISSYNSPLHF. For the CDR3, the DNA is TGTGCCAGCAGTGAAATATATTCGGGGGCCAGGGGGATTAGCTCCTATAATTCACCCCTCCACTTT.

This sequence joins TRBV5-1 and TRBJ1-4, with D tentatively TRBD1 (6 bases). The germline V gene has CDR1 SGHRS and CDR2 YFSETQ. V gave up 4 bases and J gave up 4 bases, with 11 bases separating them. The CDR3 runs to 14 residues. This CDR3 is CASSRDTSNEKLFF. CDR3 sequence (DNA): TGCGCCAGCAGCCGGGACACGAGTAATGAAAAACTGTTTTTT.

The chain links TRBV2 to TRBJ2-7; 9 bases agree with TRBD1. CDR3 length: 13 amino acids. Per the germline V gene, CDR1 is SNHLY and CDR2 is FYNNEI. The trim removed 7 bases at V and 2 bases at J, leaving 3 bases unmatched. The DNA of the CDR3 is TGTGCCAGCAACCGGGACAGGGCCTACGAGCAGTACTTC. Protein sequence: CASNRDRAYEQYF. Drawing the rest from reference TRBV2 and TRBJ2-7, the complete variable domain is EPEVTQTPSHQVTQMGQEVILRCVPISNHLYFYWYRQILGQKVEFLVSFYNNEISEKSEIFDDQFSVERPDGSNFTLKIRSTKLEDSAMYFCASNRDRAYEQYFGPGTRLTVT.

V is TRBV5-4 and J is TRBJ1-1; tentative D call: TRBD1 (5 bases). Germline V gene lookup returns CDR1 SGHNT and CDR2 YYREEE (reference sequence). The CDR3 spans 15 residues. V was shortened by 1 base and J by 1 base, with 11 bases between the two germline ends. CDR3 region: CASSLPAGKNTEAFF. The CDR3 DNA is TGTGCCAGCAGCTTGCCGGCAGGGAAGAACACTGAAGCTTTCTTT.

A few counts support this clone. In DNA, the CDR3 is TGCAGTGCTAGTCCTACCGGGACATCTCGTTCACCCCTCCACTTT. It is translated as CSASPTGTSRSPLHF. The chain links TRBV20-1 to TRBJ1-6, with D possibly matching TRBD1 (6 bases). CDR1 DFQATT and CDR2 SNEGSKA come from the germline V gene (reference sequence). The CDR3 is 15 amino acids. Trimming took off 3 bases at V and 9 bases at J, with 18 bases between the two ends.

The chain couples TRBV27 to TRBJ2-7, with D possibly being TRBD1 (6 bases). The CDR3 sequence is 14 residues long. Trimming left V 6 bases short and J 5 bases short, with 17 bases between. The germline gives CDR1 MNHEY, CDR2 SMNVEV (reference sequence). This chain's CDR3 is CASSRGQPIHEQYF. CDR3 in DNA: TGTGCCAGCAGCCGAGGACAGCCCATCCACGAGCAGTACTTC.

In this sample, this clone turned up a few times. The rearrangement uses TRBV12-5 and TRBJ2-2; TRBD2 aligns across 7 bases. The CDR3 extends over 16 amino acids. The J segment lost 0 bases and the V segment lost 7 bases, leaving 8 bases of the junction unmatched. The germline V gene encodes CDR1 LGHNT and CDR2 FRNRAP. DNA of the CDR3: TGTGCTAGTGCCTGGGGAGGGACCTCGAACACCGGGGAGCTGTTTTTT. It yields the protein CASAWGGTSNTGELFF.

The chain uses TRBV5-1 and TRBJ2-1, with D maybe TRBD1 (6 bases). This CDR3 is 14 amino acids long. Trimming cost V 7 bases and J 5 bases, with 16 bases left between them. Germline V gene lookup returns CDR1 SGHRS and CDR2 YFSETQ. This CDR3 reads CASSRGGSHNEQFF. As DNA, the CDR3 is TGCGCCAGCTCCAGGGGTGGTTCCCACAATGAGCAGTTCTTC.

The rearrangement joins TRBV11-2 to TRBJ2-1, with 9 bases lining up with TRBD1. The germline V gene encodes CDR1 SGHAT and CDR2 FQNNGV. The CDR3 totals 14 residues. V was pared by 5 bases and J by 12 bases, with 11 bases of the junction left unmatched. Here the CDR3 reads CASSPRQGGSGQFF. The CDR3 DNA sequence: TGTGCCAGCAGCCCTCGACAGGGGGGAAGTGGGCAGTTCTTC.

This clone was picked up one time. The CDR3 DNA reads TGTGCCAGTAGCCAAACCGGGACAGGGGGTCACAATGAGCAGTTCTTC. Its protein product is CASSQTGTGGHNEQFF. V and J are TRBV19 and TRBJ2-1; 11 bases are shared with TRBD1. CDR3 length: 16 residues. Germline V gene data show CDR1 as LNHDA and CDR2 as SQIVND (reference sequence). The J segment lost 5 bases and the V segment lost 6 bases, leaving 9 bases of the junction unmatched.

In DNA form, the CDR3 reads TGTGCCAGCAGCTTGGGACTAGCCGCCGAGACCCAGTACTTC. This encodes CASSLGLAAETQYF. This chain links TRBV7-2 with TRBJ2-5, with 9 positions matching TRBD2. From germline, CDR1 is SGHTA and CDR2 FQGNSA. J was trimmed by 5 bases and V by 3 bases; bases with no gene match: 4. This CDR3 is built from 14 residues.

V usage is TRBV30 and J usage is TRBJ1-6; D may be TRBD1 (6 bases). Deletions cut 0 bases from V and 7 bases from J, with 10 bases between. Germline lookup yields CDR1 GTSNPN and CDR2 SVGIG (reference sequence). The CDR3 runs to 14 residues. The CDR3 bases are TGTGCCTGGAGTGTTGGGACAATCAATTCACCCCTCCACTTT. It yields the protein CAWSVGTINSPLHF.

The chain joins TRBV6-2 or TRBV6-3 to TRBJ1-1, with D possibly being TRBD1 (6 bases). Trimming cost V 1 base and J 1 base, with 22 bases left between them. The CDR3 loop spans 19 amino acids. Per the germline V gene, CDR1 is MNHEY and CDR2 is SVGEGT. The CDR3 DNA reads TGTGCCAGCAGTTACTACGTACGGAAACTATCGGGACAGAACACTGAAGCTTTCTTT. Its protein product is CASSYYVRKLSGQNTEAFF.

The chain joins TRBV7-7 to TRBJ1-5; possible D gene TRBD1, 5 bases. This CDR3 has 12 residues. With 1 base removed from V and 7 bases from J, the gap between germline ends came to 5 bases. Looked up from germline, CDR1 is SSHAT and CDR2 is FNYEAQ (reference sequence). CDR3 sequence reads: CASSLEGQPQHF. The CDR3 DNA reads TGTGCCAGCAGCTTAGAGGGGCAGCCCCAGCATTTT.

CDR3 bases: TGTGCCAGCAGCTCCCGTCGGCAGGGGGGAACTGAAGCTTTCTTT. Encoded protein: CASSSRRQGGTEAFF. This chain connects TRBV5-8 to TRBJ1-1; 7 nucleotides agree with TRBD1. Unmatched junction bases numbered 10, after V lost 3 bases and J lost 5 bases. CDR1 and CDR2 from the germline V gene are SGHTS and YDEGEE. The CDR3 consists of 15 residues.

This clone was counted a single time. The chain employs TRBV2 and TRBJ2-2; D is ambiguous. V lost 8 bases, J lost 1 base, and 8 bases lay in between. Germline CDR1 and CDR2: SNHLY and FYNNEI. CDR3 length: 13 amino acids. CDR3 sequence: CASSERNTGELFF. As DNA, the CDR3 is TGTGCCAGCTCGGAGAGGAACACCGGGGAGCTGTTTTTT.

The V call is TRBV24-1, the J call TRBJ2-7; TRBD2 might be the D (5 bases). V shed 0 bases and J shed 0 bases, with 14 bases lying between them. The CDR3 length is 17 residues. Germline V gene lookup returns CDR1 KGHDR and CDR2 SFDVKD. The CDR3 nucleotides are TGTGCCACCAGTGATTTGCAGGCTACCCGGGGCTCCTACGAGCAGTACTTC. This translates into CATSDLQATRGSYEQYF.

The J gene is TRBJ1-5, the V gene TRBV7-3; the D is unclear. Looked up from germline, CDR1 is SGHTA and CDR2 is FQGTGA. CDR3 length: 13 amino acids. Trimming pared 2 bases from V and 6 bases from J, leaving 8 bases between. CDR3 amino acids: CASSLGAGQPQHF. The CDR3 DNA reads as TGTGCCAGCAGCTTAGGAGCGGGTCAGCCCCAGCATTTT.